The 30 T cell receptor beta chains below come from one sample, sequenced in a study of regulatory T cells in long-lasting Graves disease. CDR3 regions were amplified by Arm-PCR using iRepertoire HTBI primers to build TCR beta libraries. Each CDR3 protein gets one entry after TCRdb re-called the multiplex PCR reads with MiXCR. The table has 350,000 to 500,000 distinct CDR3 sequences, less than 20% seen once. The time point: newly diagnosed GD, antithyroid drugs for less than 3 months. Extracted PBMC RNA gave rise to the TCR library. These sequences were also reported in another study, on T cells in Graves' hyperthyroidism and ophthalmopathy.

This material consisted of peripheral blood mononuclear cells (PBMCs), taken at new diagnosis, from a patient treated with antithyroid drugs. Source of these receptors: a woman aged 18-30 years with Graves disease.

This clonotype was found many times. CDR3 in DNA: TGTGCCAGCAGTCTAATAGAGTACGAGCAGTACTTC. Its translation: CASSLIEYEQYF. The chain links TRBV28 to TRBJ2-7; D is unresolved. V shed 5 bases and J shed 4 bases, with 9 bases lying between them. CDR3 length equals 12 residues. Germline CDR1 and CDR2: MDHEN and SYDVKM.

The CDR3 protein is CASRDYITDTQYF. CDR3 coding DNA: TGTGCCAGCCGGGACTACATCACAGATACGCAGTATTTT. The J gene is TRBJ2-3, the V gene TRBV28; 7 nucleotides agree with TRBD2. The junction had 4 bases not matched to a gene; V was cut back by 8 bases and J by 2 bases. Germline CDR1 reads MDHEN; CDR2 reads SYDVKM. CDR3 size: 13 residues.

As concerns this clonotype: A far larger clone is a single base away, which makes a read error likely. The chain recombines TRBV19 with TRBJ2-5; maybe TRBD2 (6 bases). CDR3 length: 15 amino acids. Germline loops: CDR1 LNHDA, CDR2 SQIVND (reference sequence). V lost 6 bases and J 11 bases, leaving 25 bases between the germline ends. CDR3 region: CASSRWRTTSSEQYF. As DNA, the CDR3 is TGTGCCAGTAGCCGATGGAGGACTACATCTTCTGAGCAGTACTTC.

This sequence joins TRBV7-9 and TRBJ1-4, with a possible D match to TRBD1 (5 bases). The V and J ends lost 1 base and 5 bases respectively, with 8 bases between them. CDR1 and CDR2 (germline): SEHNR, FQNEAQ (reference sequence). This CDR3 comprises 14 residues. CDR3 loop: CASSLGGANEKLFF. Here the CDR3 DNA reads TGTGCCAGCAGCTTAGGTGGGGCGAATGAAAAACTGTTTTTT.

This clonotype was recorded many times. The V gene is TRBV27, the J gene TRBJ2-3; 9 bases align to TRBD2. The V gene end was trimmed by 5 bases and the J gene end by 7 bases; junction bases not matched to a gene: 13. CDR1 is MNHEY, CDR2 SMNVEV, per germline (reference sequence). The CDR3 is made up of 16 amino acids. CDR3 coding DNA: TGTGCCAGCAGTCTCAGGACTAGCGAGAGCGGACATACGCAGTATTTT. Translating gives CASSLRTSESGHTQYF.

The chain joins TRBV5-1 to TRBJ2-5; D might be TRBD1 (6 bases). The CDR3 has 14 amino acids. Germline V CDR1 and CDR2: SGHRS, YFSETQ. Trimming removed 4 bases from V and 5 bases from J, with 15 bases in between. CDR3 in DNA: TGCGCCAGCAGCGGCTCAGGGGAAGGGGAGACCCAGTACTTC. Translating gives CASSGSGEGETQYF.

A note on this clonotype: Just one base apart from a much larger clone, this may be a read error. V usage is TRBV7-9 and J usage is TRBJ2-7; 8 bases are a match to TRBD1. Germline lookup yields CDR1 SEHNR and CDR2 FQNEAQ (reference sequence). The junction had 3 bases not matched to a gene; V was cut back by 4 bases and J by 1 base. This CDR3 has 14 residues. The CDR3 region is CASSSRDRSYEQYF. Here the CDR3 DNA reads TGTGCCAGCAGCTCCCGGGACAGGTCCTACGAGCAGTACTTC.

The rearrangement links TRBV6-1 to TRBJ2-3, with TRBD2 matching 8 bases. Germline V gene lookup returns CDR1 MNHNS and CDR2 SASEGT. CDR3 length equals 16 residues. The junction had 10 bases not matched to a gene; V was cut back by 4 bases and J by 4 bases. Here the CDR3 reads CASSVFLAGMADTQYF. The CDR3 region has the DNA TGTGCCAGCAGTGTCTTTTTAGCGGGAATGGCAGATACGCAGTATTTT.

About this clonotype itself: One junction end does not reproduce the germline sequence, and a read error may be involved. The gene calls are TRBV27 and TRBJ2-2; 9 nucleotides line up with TRBD2. This CDR3 contains 17 residues. Germline lookup yields CDR1 MNHEY and CDR2 SMNVEV (reference sequence). CDR3 DNA: TGTGCCAGCAGTTTGGAGACTAGCGGCTTTGGGACCGGGGAGCTGGTTTTT. Its protein product is CASSLETSGFGTGELVF.

This clonotype was seen repeatedly, ten times or more. The chain uses TRBV7-2 and TRBJ2-1; 13 positions agree with TRBD2. The germline V gene has CDR1 SGHTA and CDR2 FQGNSA. The CDR3 covers 17 residues. V was pared by 4 bases and J by 8 bases, with 11 bases of the junction left unmatched. CDR3 DNA sequence: TGTGCCAGCAGCTACGTACTCCCGGGACTAGCGGGATATGAGCAGTTCTTC. The encoded protein is CASSYVLPGLAGYEQFF.

In its sample, this clonotype was seen a few times. V gene TRBV30 combines with J gene TRBJ1-1; D not resolved. Trimming took off 5 bases at V and 1 base at J, with 23 bases between the two ends. The germline V gene encodes CDR1 GTSNPN and CDR2 SVGIG (reference sequence). The CDR3 runs 17 residues. The chain's CDR3 is CAWGVRRIQPANTEAFF. The CDR3, as DNA: TGTGCCTGGGGAGTGAGACGGATACAACCAGCGAACACTGAAGCTTTCTTT.

The table lists this clonotype with a few counts. The chain uses TRBV20-1 and TRBJ2-7; no definite D call. The CDR3 has 10 amino acids. V was pared by 5 bases and J by 5 bases, with 7 bases between. Germline assignment: CDR1 DFQATT and CDR2 SNEGSKA (reference sequence). The CDR3 DNA reads TGCAGTGCTCACCATAACGAGCAGTACTTC. Protein: CSAHHNEQYF.

This clonotype has ten or more counts. The rearrangement uses TRBV6-5 and TRBJ2-5; 7 nucleotides line up with TRBD1. V shed 1 base and J 7 bases; nucleotides not matched to a gene: 9. CDR1 and CDR2 (germline): MNHEY, SVGAGI. This CDR3 comprises 15 residues. The CDR3 DNA is TGTGCCAGCAGTTACTTTCGGACAGGACGTACGACCCAGTACTTC. This codes for CASSYFRTGRTTQYF.

In this sample, this clonotype turned up many times. This rearrangement joins TRBV27 to TRBJ2-7; TRBD1 matches 9 bases. The CDR3 extends over 14 amino acids. Germline V CDR1 and CDR2: MNHEY, SMNVEV (reference sequence). The J segment lost 5 bases and the V segment lost 6 bases, leaving 8 bases of the junction unmatched. CDR3 in amino acids: CASRSYRGLHEQYF. The CDR3 nucleotides are TGTGCCAGCAGGTCATACAGGGGGCTGCACGAGCAGTACTTC.

This clonotype has ten or more counts. The J gene is TRBJ2-7, the V gene TRBV20-1; 9 bases agree with TRBD1. Losses at the gene ends were 6 bases for V and 6 bases for J; bases not matched to a gene: 9. Germline V CDR1 and CDR2: DFQATT, SNEGSKA (reference sequence). The CDR3 consists of 13 residues. This CDR3 reads CSARGDRAAEQYF. Written as DNA, the CDR3 is TGCAGTGCCAGGGGGGACAGGGCAGCCGAGCAGTACTTC.

This clonotype was counted many times. The genes are TRBV11-2 and TRBJ2-1; 8 bases map to TRBD2. Looked up from germline, CDR1 is SGHAT and CDR2 is FQNNGV. The CDR3 is 17 amino acids. V dropped 1 base and J dropped 0; count of bases not matched to a gene: 5. The CDR3: CASSLASGTSSYNEQFF. The CDR3 nucleotides read TGTGCCAGCAGCTTAGCGTCCGGGACTAGCTCCTACAATGAGCAGTTCTTC.

J is TRBJ1-2 and V is TRBV5-1; D gene uncertain. CDR1 SGHRS and CDR2 YFSETQ come from the germline V gene. The CDR3 runs 13 residues. The V end lost 4 bases, the J end lost 4 bases, and 11 bases lay between the germline ends. DNA for the CDR3: TGCGCCAGCAGCATTACAGAGGCCTATGGCTACACCTTC. Translating it yields CASSITEAYGYTF.

V is TRBV5-1 and J is TRBJ2-7; tentative D call: TRBD1 (6 bases). Looked up from germline, CDR1 is SGHRS and CDR2 is YFSETQ. The CDR3 loop spans 15 amino acids. Trimming stripped 4 bases from V and 0 bases from J, with 14 bases between. CDR3 nucleotide sequence: TGCGCCAGCAGCCGAACGGTGACAGGCTCCTACGAGCAGTACTTC. Amino acid sequence: CASSRTVTGSYEQYF.

This clonotype was detected once. This chain uses TRBV20-1 with TRBJ1-5, with D possibly being TRBD1 (6 bases). Trimming removed 5 bases from V and 0 bases from J, with 17 bases in between. The CDR3 spans 16 residues. Germline V lookup: CDR1 DFQATT, CDR2 SNEGSKA (reference sequence). This chain's CDR3 is CSAPKHTGSSNQPQHF. The CDR3, as DNA: TGCAGTGCTCCCAAACATACAGGGTCTAGCAATCAGCCCCAGCATTTT.

This clonotype has more than one count but fewer than ten. CDR3 region: CASSQDGFPDTQYF. For the CDR3, the DNA is TGTGCCAGCAGCCAGGACGGATTCCCAGATACGCAGTATTTT. The chain joins TRBV14 to TRBJ2-3; D uncertain. The germline CDR1 and CDR2 sequences are SGHDN and FVKESK. The CDR3 has 14 amino acids. The V end lost 3 bases, the J end lost 4 bases, and 11 bases lay between the germline ends.

V is TRBV5-1 and J is TRBJ2-1; no clear D gene. V was clipped by 1 base and J by 7 bases, with 9 bases between them. Germline assignment: CDR1 SGHRS and CDR2 YFSETQ. This CDR3 region has 13 residues. The CDR3 protein is CASSLIKVNEQFF. The CDR3 DNA reads as TGCGCCAGCAGCTTGATCAAGGTAAATGAGCAGTTCTTC.

The table lists this clonotype with many counts. This chain's CDR3 is CASRLGAGEGVDTQYF. DNA of the CDR3: TGTGCCAGCCGACTGGGGGCGGGAGAGGGAGTTGATACGCAGTATTTT. V usage is TRBV12-3 or TRBV12-4 and J usage is TRBJ2-3; D is possibly TRBD2 (7 bases). CDR3 length equals 16 residues. Trimming removed 8 bases from V and 6 bases from J, with 24 bases in between.

This clonotype came up many times. The V call is TRBV29-1, the J call TRBJ2-1; 9 nucleotides line up with TRBD2. The germline V gene has CDR1 SQVTM and CDR2 ANQGSEA. The CDR3 contains 11 residues. After removal of 7 bases from V and 9 bases from J, the junction contained 4 bases not matched to a gene. The CDR3 DNA is TGCAGCGGTGTGACTAGCGGTGAGCAGTTCTTC. As protein: CSGVTSGEQFF.

This clonotype was recorded a few times. The rearrangement links TRBV2 to TRBJ2-5, with 10 positions matching TRBD2. The DNA end is a closer match to TRBJ2-1, so the J assignment may be wrong. CDR1 is SNHLY, CDR2 FYNNEI, per germline. There are 16 residues in the CDR3. The CDR3 coding sequence is TGTGCCAGCAGTCCTCCGGGACTAGCGCCTTACAATGAGCAGTTCTTC. This translates into CASSPPGLAPYNEQFF.

Ten or more counts support this clonotype. The chain employs TRBV3-1 and TRBJ2-1, with D possibly being TRBD2 (5 bases). Germline V gene lookup returns CDR1 LGHDT and CDR2 YNNKEL (reference sequence). The CDR3 contains 16 residues. V shed 4 bases and J shed 5 bases, with 18 bases lying between them. CDR3 coding DNA: TGTGCCAGCAGCCGAAGGAGAAGCGGTGGGAACAATGAGCAGTTCTTC. Protein sequence: CASSRRRSGGNNEQFF.

The V call is TRBV6-5, the J call TRBJ1-1; D not certain. The CDR3 has 13 amino acids. The germline V gene encodes CDR1 MNHEY and CDR2 SVGAGI. V gave up 2 bases and J gave up 3 bases, with 7 bases separating them. This CDR3 is CASSYLGYTEAFF. The CDR3, as DNA: TGTGCCAGCAGTTACCTCGGATACACTGAAGCTTTCTTT.

The chain links TRBV9 to TRBJ2-2; TRBD1 matches at 9 bases. The V gene's germline CDR1 is SGDLS and CDR2 YYNGEE. Trimming at V came to 0 bases and at J to 4 bases, leaving 4 bases not matched to a gene. The CDR3 has 16 residues. CDR3 protein: CASSVGDRASTGELFF. Written as DNA, the CDR3 is TGTGCCAGCAGCGTAGGGGACAGGGCTAGCACCGGGGAGCTGTTTTTT.

Remarks on this clonotype: One base away lies a much larger clone, so this may be a sequencing read error. The V call is TRBV7-8, the J call TRBJ2-3; 12 nucleotides match TRBD2. Germline lookup yields CDR1 SGHVS and CDR2 FQNEAQ. CDR3 length equals 19 residues. V was clipped by 2 bases and J by 5 bases; unmatched bases: 14. CDR3 in DNA: TGTGCCAGCAGCTTATTATCCTGGACTAGCGGGATCAACAAAGATACGCAGTATTTT. Amino acids: CASSLLSWTSGINKDTQYF.

This clonotype was counted many times. The chain has TRBV6-5 and TRBJ1-2; no definite D call. The CDR3 has 16 residues. V was clipped by 4 bases and J by 2 bases, with 17 bases between them. Germline assignment: CDR1 MNHEY and CDR2 SVGAGI. Here the CDR3 reads CASSWITVGENYGYTF. DNA of the CDR3: TGTGCCAGCAGTTGGATTACCGTCGGGGAGAACTATGGCTACACCTTC.

The table lists this clonotype with many counts. This chain joins TRBV28 and TRBJ2-5; the D is unclear. Germline CDR1 is MDHEN and CDR2 is SYDVKM. Deletions cut 4 bases from V and 5 bases from J, with 8 bases between. The CDR3 sequence is 12 residues long. CDR3 DNA: TGTGCCAGCAGTTCTACAAGGGAGACCCAGTACTTC. As protein: CASSSTRETQYF. Combining the CDR3 with reference TRBV28 and TRBJ2-5 gives the whole variable domain DVKVTQSSRYLVKRTGEKVFLECVQDMDHENMFWYRQDPGLGLRLIYFSYDVKMKEKGDIPEGYSVSREKKERFSLILESASTNQTSMYLCASSSTRETQYFGPGTRLLVL.